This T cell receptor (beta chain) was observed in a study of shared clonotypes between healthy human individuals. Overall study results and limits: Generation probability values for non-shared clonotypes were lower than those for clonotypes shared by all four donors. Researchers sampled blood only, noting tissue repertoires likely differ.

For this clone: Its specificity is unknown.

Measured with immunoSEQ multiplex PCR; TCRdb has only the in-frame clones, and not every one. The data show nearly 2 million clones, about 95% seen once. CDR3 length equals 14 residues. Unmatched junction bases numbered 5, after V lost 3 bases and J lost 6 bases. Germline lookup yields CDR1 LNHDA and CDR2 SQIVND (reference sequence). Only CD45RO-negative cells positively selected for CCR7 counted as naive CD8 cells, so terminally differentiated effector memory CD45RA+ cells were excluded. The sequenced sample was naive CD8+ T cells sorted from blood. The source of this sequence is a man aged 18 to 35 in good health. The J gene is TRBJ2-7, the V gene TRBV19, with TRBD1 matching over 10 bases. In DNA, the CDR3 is TGTGCCAGTAGTATGGGACAGGGGATCAGCGAGCAGTACTTC. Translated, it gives CASSMGQGISEQYF.